The T cell receptor (beta chain) under discussion was sequenced for a study of vaccination effects on CD4 cells after COVID-19. Overall study: Either the BNT162b2 or mRNA-1273 vaccine was given to participants in two doses.

This clone was detected only once. As yet, its antigen is unknown. ViraFEST expansion of antigen-specific CD4+ T cells with viral peptide pools preceded sequencing. Subsequent to a culture period of around 10 days, CD4+ T cells were isolated. People in the vaccine group had not been infected with SARS-CoV-2 before, and their nucleocapsid antibodies were negative. PBMC were cultured at under 2.5 million per well with about 10 IU/ml IL-2 and about 9.4 ug/ml peptides. Cultures received IL-2 medium that replaced half the medium on days 3 and 7. The table came from immunoSEQ multiplex PCR; TCRdb's copy has only in-frame clones and leaves some out. The sample lists around 66,000 clones, 70% to 85% seen once, with about 4% in the top ten. Germline V CDR1 and CDR2: SNHLY, FYNNEI. This CDR3 is 13 amino acids long. V gave up 11 bases and J gave up 4 bases; unmatched junction bases: 7. Study-level findings and limits: Long after vaccination, the clones induced by infection and by vaccine shrank markedly in size.

This material consisted of CD4+ T cells from PBMCs cultured with HCoV-OC43 spike peptides, taken before COVID-19 vaccination. Subset: HCoV-OC43 spike overlapping peptide pool stimulation. This sequence originates from a human donor who received a COVID-19 vaccine. The genes are TRBV2 and TRBJ2-3; TRBD2 matches 9 bases. The CDR3 DNA reads TGTGCCGGCCAGCGGGGGGCGGCAGATACGCAGTATTTT. It translates to CAGQRGAADTQYF. The variable domain in full, completed from reference TRBV2 and TRBJ2-3, reads EPEVTQTPSHQVTQMGQEVILRCVPISNHLYFYWYRQILGQKVEFLVSFYNNEISEKSEIFDDQFSVERPDGSNFTLKIRSTKLEDSAMYFCAGQRGAADTQYFGPGTRLTVL.